The clone carrying this T cell receptor (beta chain) was observed many times. As yet, its antigen is unknown. TCRdb independently ran MiXCR on the RT-PCR reads; one entry per CDR3 protein. The sample lists 500,000 to 550,000 distinct CDR3 sequences; under 8.5% were seen once. The record originates from a study of response to subunit inactivated influenza vaccine. This CDR3 has 14 amino acids. The germline V and J ends were trimmed by 4 bases and 6 bases, with 13 bases remaining between them. Study-level results: It was the authors' suggestion that each seasonal influenza vaccination recruits few new T cells.

The receptor comes from a man between 50 and 69 years old who received an inactivated influenza vaccine. The V call is TRBV12-3 or TRBV12-4, the J call TRBJ1-5; D may be TRBD1 (5 bases). The starting material was PBMCs from blood, obtained roughly 24 months after vaccination. CDR3 protein: CASSSSGYAQPQHF. CDR3 sequence (DNA): TGTGCCAGCAGTTCATCAGGGTATGCTCAGCCCCAGCATTTT.